The next 21 T cell receptor beta chains were all read from a single sample in a study of metastatic and nonmetastatic thyroid tumors. No patient had received any treatment before thyroid surgery. TCRdb re-analyzed the PCR reads through MiXCR. The table has more than 25,000 clones, 11% seen once. Sample: blood. The source of these receptors is a female donor with papillary thyroid cancer or a benign thyroid nodule (not recorded which). Some clones in this sample may be carry-over from other donors' samples.

This clone was observed at least ten times. The chain links TRBV27 to TRBJ2-5; TRBD1 agrees at 7 bases. Unmatched junction bases numbered 7, after V lost 5 bases and J lost 1 base. CDR1 and CDR2 (germline): MNHEY, SMNVEV (reference sequence). CDR3 length equals 15 residues. The CDR3 protein is CASSLVGGSQETQYF. In nucleotides, the CDR3 is TGTGCCAGCAGTCTTGTAGGGGGCTCCCAAGAGACCCAGTACTTC.

This clone was recorded many times. Other DNA sequences within the sample encode an identical CDR3. This chain uses TRBV18 with TRBJ2-1; weak D call: TRBD1 (7 bases). Looked up from germline, CDR1 is KGHSH and CDR2 is LQKENI. This CDR3 is 18 amino acids long. Trimming took 4 bases from V and 9 from J, leaving 28 bases between them. This chain's CDR3 is CASSRGASSPSQGSEQFF. For the CDR3, the DNA is TGTGCCAGCTCACGCGGGGCCAGTAGTCCCTCACAGGGGAGTGAGCAGTTCTTC.

This clone was counted ten times or more. The genes are TRBV9 and TRBJ2-7; no clear D gene. V lost 4 bases and J 6 bases, leaving 20 bases between the germline ends. The CDR3 runs 15 residues. Germline V gene lookup returns CDR1 SGDLS and CDR2 YYNGEE. The CDR3 loop reads CASSPTPIKASEQYF. The CDR3 DNA sequence: TGTGCCAGCAGCCCGACACCCATTAAGGCGAGCGAGCAGTACTTC.

This clone is medium-sized (0.01 to 0.1%) by share. This chain joins TRBV6-1 and TRBJ1-3; the match to TRBD1 covers 12 bases. J was trimmed by 4 bases and V by 4 bases; bases with no gene match: 5. The length of the CDR3 is 16 residues. The germline CDR1 and CDR2 sequences are MNHNS and SASEGT. In DNA form, the CDR3 reads TGTGCCAGCAGTGCTCCCGGGACAGGGGGCGGAAACACCATATATTTT. It is translated as CASSAPGTGGGNTIYF.

This clone appeared many times. This chain uses TRBV20-1 with TRBJ2-1; 10 bases map to TRBD2. In germline, CDR1 is DFQATT, CDR2 SNEGSKA (reference sequence). The CDR3 is made up of 15 amino acids. V shed 0 bases, J shed 7 bases, and the junction held 6 bases outside the gene matches. This CDR3 reads CSARDSAGGRNEQFF. Written as DNA, the CDR3 is TGCAGTGCTAGAGACTCAGCGGGGGGGAGGAATGAGCAGTTCTTC.

The rearrangement links TRBV7-9 to TRBJ2-2; no definite D call. The germline V gene encodes CDR1 SEHNR and CDR2 FQNEAQ (reference sequence). The CDR3 totals 13 residues. V lost 6 bases and J 6 bases, leaving 11 bases between the germline ends. The CDR3 is CASREPPAGELFF. The CDR3 DNA sequence: TGTGCCAGCAGGGAACCGCCTGCCGGGGAGCTGTTTTTT.

The gene calls are TRBV5-1 and TRBJ2-3, with D maybe TRBD1 (5 bases). Trimming took off 2 bases at V and 4 bases at J, with 8 bases between the two ends. CDR1 and CDR2 from the germline V gene are SGHRS and YFSETQ. The CDR3 extends over 13 amino acids. The CDR3 reads CASSLDRPDTQYF. The CDR3 DNA sequence: TGCGCCAGCAGCTTAGACAGACCAGATACGCAGTATTTT. Combining the CDR3 with reference TRBV5-1 and TRBJ2-3 gives the whole variable domain KAGVTQTPRYLIKTRGQQVTLSCSPISGHRSVSWYQQTPGQGLQFLFEYFSETQRNKGNFPGRFSGRQFSNSRSEMNVSTLELGDSALYLCASSLDRPDTQYFGPGTRLTVL.

The table lists this clone with many counts. The chain joins TRBV4-1 to TRBJ1-3, with TRBD1 matching over 8 bases. The CDR3 is 16 amino acids. The germline CDR1 and CDR2 sequences are MGHRA and YSYEKL. The V gene end was trimmed by 5 bases and the J gene end by 3 bases; junction bases not matched to a gene: 9. The chain's CDR3 is CASSNSGTGIGNTIYF. The CDR3 DNA follows: TGCGCCAGCAGCAATTCCGGGACAGGAATTGGAAACACCATATATTTT.

This clone was recorded at least ten times. CDR3 residues: CASSESGLAVYEQFF. CDR3 DNA sequence: TGTGCCAGCAGTGAGTCGGGACTAGCGGTCTATGAGCAGTTCTTC. J is TRBJ2-1 and V is TRBV2, with 11 bases aligning to TRBD2. The CDR3 extends over 15 amino acids. Germline V CDR1 and CDR2: SNHLY, FYNNEI. J was trimmed by 8 bases and V by 3 bases; bases with no gene match: 6.

As for this clone: One junction end disagrees with the germline gene, perhaps due to a read error. The genes are TRBV2 and TRBJ1-2, with 8 positions matching TRBD1. The CDR3 is 12 residues long. Per the germline V gene, CDR1 is SNHLY and CDR2 is FYNNEI. The CDR3 is CPSRAGGRGHTF. The CDR3 region has the DNA TGTCCCAGCAGGGCAGGGGGCCGGGGCCACACCTTC.

This clone was found a few times. The V call is TRBV20-1, the J call TRBJ2-1; tentative D call: TRBD1 (5 bases). The germline CDR1 and CDR2 sequences are DFQATT and SNEGSKA (reference sequence). Trimming left V 5 bases short and J 9 bases short, with 14 bases between. There are 12 residues in the CDR3. CDR3 bases: TGCAGTGCTTCGACTGCCCAGGGTGAGCAGTTCTTC. It is translated as CSASTAQGEQFF.

In its sample, this clone was seen many times. CDR3 coding DNA: TGTGCCAGCAGCCTCACGACAGGGGGTGTGGACGAGCAGTACTTC. It is translated as CASSLTTGGVDEQYF. J is TRBJ2-7 and V is TRBV3-1; 9 bases are a match to TRBD1. Germline CDR1 LGHDT, CDR2 YNNKEL (reference sequence). The CDR3 has 15 residues. V lost 4 bases, J lost 5 bases, and 9 bases stayed unmatched.

In this sample, this clone turned up many times. This chain joins TRBV7-2 and TRBJ1-1; TRBD1 aligns across 7 bases. The CDR3 is 13 residues long. The trim removed 2 bases at V and 8 bases at J, leaving 5 bases unmatched. Germline V CDR1 and CDR2: SGHTA, FQGNSA. The chain's CDR3 is CASSLIDRVEAFF. DNA of the CDR3: TGTGCCAGCAGCTTAATCGACAGGGTGGAAGCTTTCTTT. The full variable domain, in which reference TRBV7-2 and TRBJ1-1 provide the parts outside the CDR3, is GAGVSQSPSNKVTEKGKDVELRCDPISGHTALYWYRQSLGQGLEFLIYFQGNSAPDKSGLPSDRFSAERTGGSVSTLTIQRTQQEDSAVYLCASSLIDRVEAFFGQGTRLTVV.

This clone has a handful of counts. This chain uses TRBV19 with TRBJ2-7; D might be TRBD1 or TRBD2, each matching 5 bases. Per the germline V gene, CDR1 is LNHDA and CDR2 is SQIVND (reference sequence). Trimming stripped 1 base from V and 8 bases from J, with 6 bases between. The CDR3 has 11 amino acids. The CDR3: CASSIGDQQYF. The DNA for the CDR3 is TGTGCCAGTAGTATAGGGGACCAGCAGTACTTC.

This clone has a count of ten or more. The chain uses TRBV10-3 and TRBJ2-2, with 10 bases fitting TRBD1. The V gene end was trimmed by 4 bases and the J gene end by 4 bases; junction bases not matched to a gene: 6. CDR1 and CDR2 from the germline V gene are ENHRY and SYGVKD. This CDR3 spans 16 amino acids. CDR3 in DNA: TGTGCCATCAGTGGATTCGGACAGGGGGGCACCGGGGAGCTGTTTTTT. The encoded protein is CAISGFGQGGTGELFF.

The gene calls are TRBV27 and TRBJ2-7; 8 nucleotides match TRBD1. The germline gives CDR1 MNHEY, CDR2 SMNVEV (reference sequence). The CDR3 is made up of 14 amino acids. Unmatched junction bases numbered 9, after V lost 5 bases and J lost 6 bases. CDR3 in amino acids: CASSVEQGVSEQYF. The CDR3 bases are TGTGCCAGCAGTGTAGAACAGGGGGTAAGCGAGCAGTACTTC.

This clone was detected ten times or more. The chain employs TRBV19 and TRBJ1-5; the D gene is possibly TRBD1 (6 bases). There are 20 residues in the CDR3. CDR1 and CDR2 (germline): LNHDA, SQIVND (reference sequence). V dropped 0 bases and J dropped 5 bases, with 26 bases sitting between them. CDR3 sequence (DNA): TGTGCCAGTAGTATAGATCACACAGGGAGAGACGCATGGGGTCATCAGCCCCAGCATTTT. Protein: CASSIDHTGRDAWGHQPQHF.

This clone was observed many times. The chain is built from TRBV9 and TRBJ2-7, with D perhaps matching TRBD1 or TRBD2 (6 bases each). The CDR3 is made up of 14 amino acids. Trimming left V 4 bases short and J 2 bases short, with 13 bases between. Germline V gives CDR1 SGDLS, CDR2 YYNGEE. The CDR3: CASSPRDTAYEQYF. In DNA form, the CDR3 reads TGTGCCAGCAGCCCGCGGGACACCGCCTACGAGCAGTACTTC.

Comments on this clone: The germline gene is not matched at one end of the junction; a read error may be the cause. Additional DNA sequences in this sample encode the identical CDR3. The chain combines TRBV12-3 or TRBV12-4 with TRBJ1-1; D ambiguous. The CDR3 loop spans 12 amino acids. In nucleotides, the CDR3 is TGTGCCAGCAGCCGCGGTCCCACTGAGGCTTTCTTT. Protein product: CASSRGPTEAFF.

This clone appeared many times. A much larger clone differs by one base, so this may be a read error. Other DNA sequences from this sample encode an identical CDR3 as well. V and J are TRBV5-1 and TRBJ2-2, with D perhaps assigned TRBD1 or TRBD2 (5 bases each). The V gene lost 4 bases and the J gene lost 6 bases, with 13 bases spanning the gap. The V gene's germline CDR1 is SGHRS and CDR2 YFSETQ. The CDR3 covers 14 residues. The CDR3 spells CASSHGTKSGELFF. CDR3 in DNA: TGCGCCAGCAGCCACGGGACCAAGTCCGGGGAGCTGTTTTTT.

This clone was picked up many times. The genes are TRBV28 and TRBJ2-7; no firm D call. Per germline, CDR1 MDHEN and CDR2 SYDVKM. The CDR3 spans 13 residues. The V end lost 2 bases, the J end lost 3 bases, and 8 bases lay between the germline ends. DNA for the CDR3: TGTGCCAGCAGTTTAGGGCGGAGCTACGAGCAGTACTTC. It codes for CASSLGRSYEQYF.